These T cell receptor beta chains were read from a single sample in a study of blood T cell repertoires in COVID-19. Profiled with immunoSEQ multiplex PCR; TCRdb holds only in-frame clones, not every one. This table holds just over 35,000 clones, roughly 90% found once. Material for sequencing was peripheral blood. These receptors came from a man aged 55 to 70 with acute or convalescent COVID-19. The CDR3 runs from the conserved cysteine through the conserved F or W.

>TRBV6-5|TRBJ1-5
CASRSGASNQPQHF
>TRBV9|TRBJ2-3
CASSVRGRAQGTDTQYF
>TRBV7-8|TRBJ2-2
CASTRPPGTGGTGELFF
>TRBV2|TRBJ2-1
CASSVAGDSEQFF
>TRBV11-3|TRBJ2-1
CASSLSPPTSGYNEQFF
>TRBV19|TRBJ2-1
CASSTWTAYNEQFF
>TRBV6-6|TRBJ2-6
CASSLRQAWSPGANVLTF
>TRBV2|TRBJ2-7
CASTSSGRANEQYF
>TRBV11-2|TRBJ2-5
CASSLPGGETQYF
>TRBV19|TRBJ2-3
CASSIGGRRIDTQYF
>TRBV14|TRBJ2-1
CASSPMGGRGGNEQFF
>TRBV7-9|TRBJ2-1
CASSTFEQFF
>TRBV5-1|TRBJ2-5
CASSWGPTGGGETQYF
>TRBV10-2|TRBJ1-4
CASSDQHRATNEKLFF
>TRBV11-1|TRBJ2-5
CASSWDRGVETQYF
>TRBV6-6|TRBJ1-1
CASSPAGDDRTEAFF
>TRBV5-1|TRBJ1-3
CASSGDFPNTIYF
>TRBV5-1|TRBJ2-1
CASSFRLAGATYNEQFF
>TRBV5-1|TRBJ2-7
CASSLGGAGYSYEQYF
>TRBV10-3|TRBJ2-2
CAIGEQGNTGELFF
>TRBV19|TRBJ2-5
CASRGGLAGEETQYF
>TRBV6-5|TRBJ2-3
CAYSLTSTDTQYF
>TRBV4-3|TRBJ2-3
CASSRTRRLDTQYF
>TRBV11-2|TRBJ2-2
CASSLNSPAGGAGELFF
>TRBV6-5|TRBJ1-1
CASSYEGYTEAFF
>TRBV29-1|TRBJ2-3
CSVEGGAGVTDTQYF